This T cell receptor beta chain was found in a study of T-cell reconstitution after alpha-beta-depleted transplantation in children. V shed 5 bases and J 2 bases; nucleotides not matched to a gene: 4. This CDR3 region has 15 residues. Unique molecular identifiers were incorporated when the TCRbeta library was constructed. TCRdb re-called the PCR reads with MiXCR, one entry per CDR3 protein. This table holds a few hundred thousand distinct CDR3 sequences, about 12% found once. At least ten counts were recorded for this clonotype. The V call is TRBV12-3 or TRBV12-4, the J call TRBJ1-1, with 11 bases that match TRBD1. The receptor was isolated from a human donor who donated a stem cell graft to a child with combined immunodeficiency. The sequencing used PBMCs from the stem cell graft donor, collected from the stem cell graft. CDR3 DNA: TGTGCCAGCAGTCCCGGACAGGGGGCAAACACTGAAGCTTTCTTT. Amino acid sequence: CASSPGQGANTEAFF.